This T cell receptor (beta chain) is from a study of siplizumab effects on memory and regulatory T cells. In regard to this clone: Its antigen is as yet unknown.

Only in-frame clones appear in the TCRdb table, and some are missing; sequencing was by immunoSEQ multiplex PCR. The table shows about 100,000 clones, with approximately 94% occurring only once. Study-level findings and limits: Naive-or-memory phenotypes were unassignable for roughly 80-97% of proliferating CD4+ or CD8+ clones. Unstimulated subsets captured only a minor fraction of alloreactive clones. Unstimulated naive T cells seemed to show more diversity than memory cells did, and they also seemed to be among the major contributors to the alloresponse.

The sequence came from a human donor in good health. Sequencing was carried out using non-Treg CD4+ T cells sorted from blood.

CDR3: CASSQLDRVYGYTF. The DNA for the CDR3 is TGTGCCAGCAGTCAGCTGGACAGGGTCTATGGCTACACCTTC. V usage is TRBV28 and J usage is TRBJ1-2; 8 bases align to TRBD1. Trimming took 5 bases from V and 4 from J; bases not matched to a gene: 6. This CDR3 region has 14 residues. CDR1 is MDHEN, CDR2 SYDVKM, per germline.